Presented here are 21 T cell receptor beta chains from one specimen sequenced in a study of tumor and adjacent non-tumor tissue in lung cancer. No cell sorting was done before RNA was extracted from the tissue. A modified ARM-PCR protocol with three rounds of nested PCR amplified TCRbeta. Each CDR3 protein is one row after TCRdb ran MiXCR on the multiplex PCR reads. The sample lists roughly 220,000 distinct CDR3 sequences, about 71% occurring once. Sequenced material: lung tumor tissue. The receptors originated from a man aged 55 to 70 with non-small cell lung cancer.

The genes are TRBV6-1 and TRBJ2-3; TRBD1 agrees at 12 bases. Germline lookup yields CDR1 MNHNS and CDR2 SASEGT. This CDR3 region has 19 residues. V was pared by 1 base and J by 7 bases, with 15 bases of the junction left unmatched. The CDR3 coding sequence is TGTGCCAGCAGTGAAGTGGGTTGGTTCCCGGGACAGGGGGCCAATACGCAGTATTTT. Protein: CASSEVGWFPGQGANTQYF.

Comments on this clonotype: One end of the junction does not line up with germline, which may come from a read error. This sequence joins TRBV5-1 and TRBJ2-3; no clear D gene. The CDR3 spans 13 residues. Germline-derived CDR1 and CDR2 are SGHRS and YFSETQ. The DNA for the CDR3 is TGCGCCAGCAGTATATCGTTCATAGATACGCAGTGTTTT. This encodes CASSISFIDTQCF.

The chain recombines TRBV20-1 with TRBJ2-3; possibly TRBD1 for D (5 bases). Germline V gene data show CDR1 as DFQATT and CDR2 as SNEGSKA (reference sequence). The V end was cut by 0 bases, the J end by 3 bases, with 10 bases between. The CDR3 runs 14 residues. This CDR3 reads CSARDRDRTDTQYF. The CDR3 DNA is TGCAGTGCTAGAGACAGGGATCGAACAGATACGCAGTATTTT.

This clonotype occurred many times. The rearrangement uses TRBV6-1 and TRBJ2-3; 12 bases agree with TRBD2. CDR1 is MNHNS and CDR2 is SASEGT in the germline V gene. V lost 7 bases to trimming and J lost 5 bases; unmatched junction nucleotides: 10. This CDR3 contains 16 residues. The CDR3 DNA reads TGTGCCAGCATCCCTCTAGCGGGGGGGGGCAAAGATACGCAGTATTTT. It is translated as CASIPLAGGGKDTQYF.

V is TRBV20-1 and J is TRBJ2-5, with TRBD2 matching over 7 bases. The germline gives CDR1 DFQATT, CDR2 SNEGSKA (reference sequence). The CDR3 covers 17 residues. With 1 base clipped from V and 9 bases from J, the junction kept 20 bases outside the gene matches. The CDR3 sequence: CSARVSLMVGRAGAQYF. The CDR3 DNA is TGCAGTGCTAGAGTCTCTTTAATGGTGGGGCGCGCGGGGGCCCAGTACTTC.

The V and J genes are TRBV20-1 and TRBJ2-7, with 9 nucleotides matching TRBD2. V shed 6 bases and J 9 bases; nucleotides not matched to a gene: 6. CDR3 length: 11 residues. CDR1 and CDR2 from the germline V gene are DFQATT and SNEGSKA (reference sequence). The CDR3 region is CSAAGREGQYF. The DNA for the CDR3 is TGCAGTGCCGCGGGGCGGGAGGGGCAGTACTTC.

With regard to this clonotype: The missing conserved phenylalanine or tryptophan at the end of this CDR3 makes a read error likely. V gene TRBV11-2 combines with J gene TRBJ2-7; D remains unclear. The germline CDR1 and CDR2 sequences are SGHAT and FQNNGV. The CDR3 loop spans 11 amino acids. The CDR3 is CASSWSREQYL. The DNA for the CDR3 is TGTGCCAGTAGCTGGAGCAGGGAGCAGTACTTA.

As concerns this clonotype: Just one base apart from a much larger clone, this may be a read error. CDR3 bases: TGTGCCAGCAGTTTACATGGGGTGAACTATGGCTACACCTTC. This sequence encodes CASSLHGVNYGYTF. The genes are TRBV12-3 or TRBV12-4 and TRBJ1-2, with D unclear. The V end lost 2 bases, the J end lost 2 bases, and 9 bases lay between the germline ends. This CDR3 has 14 residues.

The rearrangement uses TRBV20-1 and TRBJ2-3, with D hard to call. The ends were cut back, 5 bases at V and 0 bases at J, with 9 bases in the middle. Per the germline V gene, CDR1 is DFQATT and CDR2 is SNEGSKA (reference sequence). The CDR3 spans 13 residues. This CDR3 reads CSAQYSSTDTQYF. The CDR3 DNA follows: TGCAGTGCTCAGTATTCTAGCACAGATACGCAGTATTTT.

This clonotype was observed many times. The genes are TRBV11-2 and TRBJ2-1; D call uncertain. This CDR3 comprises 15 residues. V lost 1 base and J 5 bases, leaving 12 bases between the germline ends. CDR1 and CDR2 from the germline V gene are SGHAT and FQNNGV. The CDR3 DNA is TGTGCCAGCAGCTTAGGAAGAGCGTCCCACAATGAGCAGTTCTTC. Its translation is CASSLGRASHNEQFF.

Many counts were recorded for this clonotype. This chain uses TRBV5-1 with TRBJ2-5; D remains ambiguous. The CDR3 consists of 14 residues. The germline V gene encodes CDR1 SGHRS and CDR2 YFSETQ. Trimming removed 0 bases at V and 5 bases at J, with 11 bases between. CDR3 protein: CASSLEARGETQYF. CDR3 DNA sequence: TGCGCCAGCAGCTTGGAGGCCCGTGGGGAGACCCAGTACTTC.

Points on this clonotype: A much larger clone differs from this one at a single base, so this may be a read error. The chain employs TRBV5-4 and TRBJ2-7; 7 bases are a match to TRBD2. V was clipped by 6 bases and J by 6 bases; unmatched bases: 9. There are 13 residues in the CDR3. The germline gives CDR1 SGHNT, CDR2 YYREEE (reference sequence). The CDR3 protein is CASNLRGGSEQYF. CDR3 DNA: TGTGCCAGCAACTTACGCGGGGGTAGCGAGCAGTACTTC. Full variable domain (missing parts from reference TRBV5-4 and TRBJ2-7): ETGVTQSPTHLIKTRGQQVTLRCSSQSGHNTVSWYQQALGQGPQFIFQYYREEENGRGNFPPRFSGLQFPNYSSELNVNALELDDSALYLCASNLRGGSEQYFGPGTRLTVT.

The CDR3 here is CASSRDIDNEQFF. CDR3 nucleotides: TGTGCCAGTTCCCGGGACATTGACAATGAGCAGTTCTTC. The chain recombines TRBV25-1 with TRBJ2-1; possible D gene TRBD1, 6 bases. The CDR3 extends over 13 amino acids. V was trimmed by 9 bases and J by 5 bases, leaving 14 bases between them. Germline V gene lookup returns CDR1 MGHDK and CDR2 SYGVNS.

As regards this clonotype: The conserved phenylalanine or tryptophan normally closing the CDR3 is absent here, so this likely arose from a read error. CDR3 protein: CSGSGHQNTEAFY. The CDR3 DNA follows: TGCAGCGGCTCGGGACACCAGAACACTGAAGCTTTCTAT. The J gene is TRBJ1-1, the V gene TRBV29-1, with D perhaps TRBD1 (6 bases). The germline V gene has CDR1 SQVTM and CDR2 ANQGSEA. The germline V and J ends were trimmed by 7 bases and 1 base, with 13 bases remaining between them. The CDR3 totals 13 residues.

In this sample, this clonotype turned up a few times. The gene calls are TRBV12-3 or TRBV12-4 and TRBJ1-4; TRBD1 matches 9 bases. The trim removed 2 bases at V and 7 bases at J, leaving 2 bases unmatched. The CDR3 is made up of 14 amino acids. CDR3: CASSLTGGVEKLFF. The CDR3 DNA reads TGTGCCAGCAGTTTAACAGGGGGCGTTGAAAAACTGTTTTTT.

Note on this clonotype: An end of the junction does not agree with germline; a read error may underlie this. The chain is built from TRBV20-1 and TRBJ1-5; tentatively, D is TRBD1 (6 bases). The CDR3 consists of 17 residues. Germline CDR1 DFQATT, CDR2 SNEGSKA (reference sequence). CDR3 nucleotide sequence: TGCAGTGCTAGAGCTGAGGGGGTATTCCCTAGCAATCAGCTCCAGCATTTT. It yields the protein CSARAEGVFPSNQLQHF.

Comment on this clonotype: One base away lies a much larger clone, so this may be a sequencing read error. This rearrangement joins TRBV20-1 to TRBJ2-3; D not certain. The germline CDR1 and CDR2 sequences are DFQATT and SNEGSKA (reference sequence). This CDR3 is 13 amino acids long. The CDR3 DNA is TGCAGTGTTAGATTGGGGTCTAGGGATACGCAGTATTTT. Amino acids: CSVRLGSRDTQYF.

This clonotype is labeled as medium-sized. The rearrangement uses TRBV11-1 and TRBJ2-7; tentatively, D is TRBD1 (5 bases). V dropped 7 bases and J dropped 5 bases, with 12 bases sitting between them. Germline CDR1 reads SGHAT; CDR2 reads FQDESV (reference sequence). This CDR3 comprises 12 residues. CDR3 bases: TGTGCCAGCAAGGGGTACGAGGACGAGCAGTACTTC. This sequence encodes CASKGYEDEQYF.

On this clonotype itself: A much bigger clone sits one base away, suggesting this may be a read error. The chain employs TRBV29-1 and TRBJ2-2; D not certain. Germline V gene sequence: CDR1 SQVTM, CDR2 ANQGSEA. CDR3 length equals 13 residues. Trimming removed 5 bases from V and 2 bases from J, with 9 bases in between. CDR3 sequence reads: CSVSKGNTGELFF. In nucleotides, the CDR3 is TGCAGCGTTTCCAAGGGAAACACCGGGGAGCTGTTTTTT.

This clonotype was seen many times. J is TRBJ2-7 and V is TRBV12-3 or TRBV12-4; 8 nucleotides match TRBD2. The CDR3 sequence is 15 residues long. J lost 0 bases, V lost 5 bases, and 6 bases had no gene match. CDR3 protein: CASSPREGNSYEQYF. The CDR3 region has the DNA TGTGCCAGCAGTCCCCGGGAGGGGAACTCCTACGAGCAGTACTTC.

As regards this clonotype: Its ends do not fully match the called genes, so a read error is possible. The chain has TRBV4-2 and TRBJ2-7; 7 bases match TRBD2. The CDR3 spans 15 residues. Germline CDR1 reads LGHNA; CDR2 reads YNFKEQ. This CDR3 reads CASSQDRGTTYEHYF. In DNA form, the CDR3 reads TGTGCCAGCAGCCAAGATCGGGGGACTACCTACGAGCACTACTTC.